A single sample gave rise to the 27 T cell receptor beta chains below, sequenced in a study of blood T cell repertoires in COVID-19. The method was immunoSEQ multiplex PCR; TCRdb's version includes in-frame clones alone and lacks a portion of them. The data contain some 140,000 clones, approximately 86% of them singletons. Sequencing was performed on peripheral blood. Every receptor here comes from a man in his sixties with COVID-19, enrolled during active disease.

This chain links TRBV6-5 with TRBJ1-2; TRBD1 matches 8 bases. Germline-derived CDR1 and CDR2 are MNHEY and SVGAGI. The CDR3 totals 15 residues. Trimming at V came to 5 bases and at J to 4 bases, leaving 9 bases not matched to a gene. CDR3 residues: CASSRTTGDPYGYTF. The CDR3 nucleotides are TGTGCCAGCAGTCGGACGACAGGGGACCCCTATGGCTACACCTTC.

The CDR3 here is CASSTGTGGNQPQHF. In DNA, the CDR3 is TGTGCCAGCAGCACGGGGACAGGGGGCAATCAGCCCCAGCATTTT. The V call is TRBV7-2, the J call TRBJ1-5; 10 bases match TRBD1. The CDR3 contains 15 residues. Losses at the gene ends were 5 bases for V and 2 bases for J; bases not matched to a gene: 3. Per germline, CDR1 SGHTA and CDR2 FQGNSA.

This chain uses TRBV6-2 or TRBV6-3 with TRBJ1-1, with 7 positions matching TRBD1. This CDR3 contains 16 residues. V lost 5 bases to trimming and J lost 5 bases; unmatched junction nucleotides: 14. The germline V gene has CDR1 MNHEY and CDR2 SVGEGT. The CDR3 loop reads CASSTRGKGPETEAFF. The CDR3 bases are TGTGCCAGCAGTACCAGGGGGAAGGGTCCCGAGACTGAAGCTTTCTTT.

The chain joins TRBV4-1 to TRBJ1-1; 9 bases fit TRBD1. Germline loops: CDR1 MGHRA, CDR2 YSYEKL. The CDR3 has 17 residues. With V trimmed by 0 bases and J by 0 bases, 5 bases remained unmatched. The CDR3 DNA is TGCGCCAGCAGCCAAGATAGGCGACAGGGGGTGAACACTGAAGCTTTCTTT. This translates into CASSQDRRQGVNTEAFF.

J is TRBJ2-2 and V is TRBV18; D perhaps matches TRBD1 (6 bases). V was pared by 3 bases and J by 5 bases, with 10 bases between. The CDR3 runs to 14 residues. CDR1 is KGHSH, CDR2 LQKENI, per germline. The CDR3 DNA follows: TGTGCCAGCTCACCCGGGACATGGACCGGGGAGCTGTTTTTT. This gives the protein CASSPGTWTGELFF.

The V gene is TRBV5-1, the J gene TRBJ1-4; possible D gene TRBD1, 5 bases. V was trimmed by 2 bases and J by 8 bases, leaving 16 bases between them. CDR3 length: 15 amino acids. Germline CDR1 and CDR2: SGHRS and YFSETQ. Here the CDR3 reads CASSFRAPEGEKLFF. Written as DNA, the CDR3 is TGCGCCAGCAGCTTCCGGGCACCGGAGGGGGAAAAACTGTTTTTT.

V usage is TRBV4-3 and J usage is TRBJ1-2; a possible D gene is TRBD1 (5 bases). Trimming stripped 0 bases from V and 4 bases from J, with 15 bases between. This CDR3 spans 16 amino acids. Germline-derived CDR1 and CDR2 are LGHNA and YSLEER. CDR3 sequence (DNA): TGCGCCAGCAGCCAAGAAGGCTGGAGGGGCCTCTATGGCTACACCTTC. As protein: CASSQEGWRGLYGYTF.

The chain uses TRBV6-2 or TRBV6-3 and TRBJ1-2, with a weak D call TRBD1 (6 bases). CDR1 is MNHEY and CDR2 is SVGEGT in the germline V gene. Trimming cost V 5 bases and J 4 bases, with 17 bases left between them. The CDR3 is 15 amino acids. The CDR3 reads CASSTTGPAGYGYTF. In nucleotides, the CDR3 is TGTGCCAGCAGTACTACAGGGCCTGCGGGCTATGGCTACACCTTC.

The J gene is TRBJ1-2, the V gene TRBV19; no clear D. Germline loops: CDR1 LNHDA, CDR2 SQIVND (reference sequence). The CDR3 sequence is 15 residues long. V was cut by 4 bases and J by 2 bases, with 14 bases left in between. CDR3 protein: CASSRRSGENYGYTF. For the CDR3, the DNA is TGTGCCAGTAGTAGGAGATCGGGAGAGAACTATGGCTACACCTTC.

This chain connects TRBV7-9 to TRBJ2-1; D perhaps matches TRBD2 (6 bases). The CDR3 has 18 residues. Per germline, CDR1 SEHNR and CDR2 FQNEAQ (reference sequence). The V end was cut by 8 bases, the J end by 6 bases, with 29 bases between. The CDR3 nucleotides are TGTGCCAGCGTCCCGGAACTAGCCCCTTCCGCCCCCTTCAATGAGCAGTTCTTC. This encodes CASVPELAPSAPFNEQFF.

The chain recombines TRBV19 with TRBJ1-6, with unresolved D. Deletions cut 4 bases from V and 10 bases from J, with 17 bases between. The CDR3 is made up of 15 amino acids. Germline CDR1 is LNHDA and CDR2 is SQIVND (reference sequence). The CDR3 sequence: CASSTLARSESPLHF. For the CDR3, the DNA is TGTGCCAGTAGTACTCTAGCACGGTCTGAGTCACCCCTCCACTTT. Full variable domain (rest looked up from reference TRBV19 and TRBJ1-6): DGGITQSPKYLFRKEGQNVTLSCEQNLNHDAMYWYRQDPGQGLRLIYYSQIVNDFQKGDIAEGYSVSREKKESFPLTVTSAQKNPTAFYLCASSTLARSESPLHFGNGTRLTVT.

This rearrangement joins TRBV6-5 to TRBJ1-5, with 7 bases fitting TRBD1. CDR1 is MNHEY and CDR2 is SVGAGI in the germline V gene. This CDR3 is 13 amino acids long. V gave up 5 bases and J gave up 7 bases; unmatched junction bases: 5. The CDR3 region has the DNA TGTGCCAGCAGTCCCAGGGGGGAACAGCCCCAGCATTTT. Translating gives CASSPRGEQPQHF.

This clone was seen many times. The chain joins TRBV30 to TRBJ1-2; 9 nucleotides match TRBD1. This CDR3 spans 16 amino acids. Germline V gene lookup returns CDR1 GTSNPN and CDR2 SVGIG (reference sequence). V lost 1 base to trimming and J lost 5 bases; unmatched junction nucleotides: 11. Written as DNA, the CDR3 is TGTGCCTGGAGTGAGGCACAGGGGGCCCCCTCGTATGGCTACACCTTC. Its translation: CAWSEAQGAPSYGYTF.

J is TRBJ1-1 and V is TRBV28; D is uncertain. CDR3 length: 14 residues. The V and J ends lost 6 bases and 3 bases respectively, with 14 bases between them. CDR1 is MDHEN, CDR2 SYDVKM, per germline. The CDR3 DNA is TGTGCCAGCAGAGTAAGCGGCGCTGACACTGAAGCTTTCTTT. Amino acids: CASRVSGADTEAFF.

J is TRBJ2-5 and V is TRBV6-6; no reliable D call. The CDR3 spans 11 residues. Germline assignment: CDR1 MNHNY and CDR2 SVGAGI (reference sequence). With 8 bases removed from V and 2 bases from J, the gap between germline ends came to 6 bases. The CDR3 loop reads CASLAQETQYF. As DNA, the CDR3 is TGTGCCAGCCTCGCGCAAGAGACCCAGTACTTC.

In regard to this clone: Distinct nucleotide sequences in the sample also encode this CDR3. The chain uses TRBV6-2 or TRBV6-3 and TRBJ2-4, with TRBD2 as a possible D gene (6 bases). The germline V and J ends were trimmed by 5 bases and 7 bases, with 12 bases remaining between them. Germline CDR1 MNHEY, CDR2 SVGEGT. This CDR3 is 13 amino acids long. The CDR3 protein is CASSTLLANIQYF. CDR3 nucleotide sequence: TGTGCCAGCAGTACCCTGCTAGCGAACATTCAGTACTTC.

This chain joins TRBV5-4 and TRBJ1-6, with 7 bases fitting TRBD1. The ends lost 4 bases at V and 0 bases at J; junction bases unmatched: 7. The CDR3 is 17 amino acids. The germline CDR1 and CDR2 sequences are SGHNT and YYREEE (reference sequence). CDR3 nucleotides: TGTGCCAGCAGCAGACAGGGCAGGAGCTCCTATAATTCACCCCTCCACTTT. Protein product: CASSRQGRSSYNSPLHF.

The CDR3 protein is CASSPWKAGGAGELFF. As DNA, the CDR3 is TGTGCCAGCAGCCCCTGGAAGGCGGGGGGCGCCGGGGAGCTGTTTTTT. This chain uses TRBV11-2 with TRBJ2-2; 8 bases align to TRBD2. Germline V CDR1 and CDR2: SGHAT, FQNNGV. This CDR3 has 16 residues. Trimming removed 5 bases from V and 6 bases from J; junction bases left unmatched: 11.

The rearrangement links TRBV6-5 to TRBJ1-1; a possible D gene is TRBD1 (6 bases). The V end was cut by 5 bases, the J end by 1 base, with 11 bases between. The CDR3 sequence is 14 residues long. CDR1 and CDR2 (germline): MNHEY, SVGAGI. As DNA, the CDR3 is TGTGCCAGCAGTACCCTGACAGGGAACACTGAAGCTTTCTTT. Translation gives CASSTLTGNTEAFF.

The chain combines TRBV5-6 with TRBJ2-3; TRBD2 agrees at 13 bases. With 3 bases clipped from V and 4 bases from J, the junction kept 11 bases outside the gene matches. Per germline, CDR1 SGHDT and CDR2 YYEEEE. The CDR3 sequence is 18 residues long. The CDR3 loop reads CASSYGTSGTTKADTQYF. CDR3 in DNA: TGTGCCAGCAGCTACGGGACTAGCGGGACCACAAAAGCAGATACGCAGTATTTT.

The CDR3 protein is CASSPRHRYNSPLHF. Here the CDR3 DNA reads TGTGCCAGCAGTCCGAGGCACAGGTATAATTCACCCCTCCACTTT. The rearrangement uses TRBV28 and TRBJ1-6; TRBD1 is a possible D gene (5 bases). Germline assignment: CDR1 MDHEN and CDR2 SYDVKM. Trimming took 5 bases from V and 4 from J, leaving 12 bases between them. The CDR3 consists of 15 residues.

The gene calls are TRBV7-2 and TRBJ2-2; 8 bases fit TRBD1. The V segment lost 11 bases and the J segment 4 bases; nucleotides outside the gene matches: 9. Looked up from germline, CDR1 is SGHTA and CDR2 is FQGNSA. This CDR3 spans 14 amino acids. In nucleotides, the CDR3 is TGTGCCTCCAGGGGGCTCCCGCCCACCGGGGAGCTGTTTTTT. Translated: CASRGLPPTGELFF.

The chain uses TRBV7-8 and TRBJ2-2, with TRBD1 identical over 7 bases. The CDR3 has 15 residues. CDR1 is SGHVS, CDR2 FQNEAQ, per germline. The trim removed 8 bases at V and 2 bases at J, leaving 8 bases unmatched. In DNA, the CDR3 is TGTGCCAGCCTGCGAGACAGGGTAAACACCGGGGAGCTGTTTTTT. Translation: CASLRDRVNTGELFF.

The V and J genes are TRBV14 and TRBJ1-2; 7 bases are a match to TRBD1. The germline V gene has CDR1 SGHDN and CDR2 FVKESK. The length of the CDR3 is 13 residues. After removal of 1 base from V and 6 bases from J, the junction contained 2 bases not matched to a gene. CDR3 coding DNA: TGTGCCAGCAGCCAAGCACAGGGGAATGGCTACACCTTC. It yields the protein CASSQAQGNGYTF.

CDR3 sequence (DNA): TGCAGCGTTCCGGGACAGACCTACAATGAGCAGTTCTTC. Its protein product is CSVPGQTYNEQFF. The gene calls are TRBV29-1 and TRBJ2-1; 7 positions agree with TRBD1. The CDR3 has 13 residues. Germline lookup yields CDR1 SQVTM and CDR2 ANQGSEA. Losses at the gene ends were 5 bases for V and 2 bases for J; bases not matched to a gene: 3.

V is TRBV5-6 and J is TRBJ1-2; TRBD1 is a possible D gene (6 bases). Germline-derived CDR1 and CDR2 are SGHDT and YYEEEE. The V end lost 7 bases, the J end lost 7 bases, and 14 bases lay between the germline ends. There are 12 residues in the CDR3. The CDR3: CASQLQGGGYTF. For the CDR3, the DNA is TGTGCCAGCCAATTACAGGGCGGTGGCTACACCTTC. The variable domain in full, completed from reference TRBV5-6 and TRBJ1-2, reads DAGVTQSPTHLIKTRGQQVTLRCSPKSGHDTVSWYQQALGQGPQFIFQYYEEEERQRGNFPDRFSGHQFPNYSSELNVNALLLGDSALYLCASQLQGGGYTFGSGTRLTVV.

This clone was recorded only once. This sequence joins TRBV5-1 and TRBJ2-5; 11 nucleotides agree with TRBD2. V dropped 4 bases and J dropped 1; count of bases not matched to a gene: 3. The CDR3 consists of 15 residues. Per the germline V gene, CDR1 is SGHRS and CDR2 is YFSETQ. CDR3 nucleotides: TGCGCCAGCAGCCAGGGGACTAGCGGCCAAGAGACCCAGTACTTC. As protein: CASSQGTSGQETQYF.